The 31 T cell receptor beta chains below come from one sample, sequenced in a study of CD8+CD57+ T cells in acquired aplastic anemia. Genomic DNA acted as the template from which TCR beta VDJ combination and CDR3 sequence profiling were carried out. From the reads, TCRdb called clonotypes with MiXCR, one entry per CDR3 protein. The table includes fewer than 250,000 distinct CDR3 sequences, over 40% detected once. Only patients with CD8+CD57+ cell expansion on flow cytometry were chosen for sequencing. What was sequenced was sorted CD4+, CD8+, or CD8+CD57+ T cells (not recorded which) from PBMCs. The receptors originated from a human donor with aplastic anemia.

This clonotype has ten or more counts. Here the CDR3 reads CASSGTSGDDPYEQYF. The DNA for the CDR3 is TGTGCCAGCAGCGGAACTAGCGGCGACGATCCCTACGAGCAGTACTTC. The chain is built from TRBV5-4 and TRBJ2-7, with 8 bases identical to TRBD2. The CDR3 is made up of 16 amino acids. The V gene end was trimmed by 4 bases and the J gene end by 2 bases; junction bases not matched to a gene: 11. CDR1 SGHNT and CDR2 YYREEE come from the germline V gene (reference sequence).

At least ten counts were recorded for this clonotype. The chain joins TRBV7-2 to TRBJ2-1, with unresolved D. V lost 5 bases and J lost 5, with 16 bases in between. This CDR3 region has 15 residues. Germline V lookup: CDR1 SGHTA, CDR2 FQGNSA. The CDR3 here is CASSAFRMGNNEQFF. The CDR3, as DNA: TGTGCCAGCAGCGCCTTCCGAATGGGGAACAATGAGCAGTTCTTC.

The rearrangement links TRBV7-2 to TRBJ1-1; D is uncertain. Germline V lookup: CDR1 SGHTA, CDR2 FQGNSA. V was shortened by 3 bases and J by 11 bases, with 10 bases between the two germline ends. The CDR3 is 11 residues long. The CDR3, as DNA: TGTGCCAGCAGCTTGGGGTCGGGGGCTTTCTTT. It is translated as CASSLGSGAFF.

This rearrangement joins TRBV7-2 to TRBJ1-1, with 7 nucleotides matching TRBD1. V lost 5 bases, J lost 7 bases, and 7 bases stayed unmatched. The length of the CDR3 is 13 residues. Germline assignment: CDR1 SGHTA and CDR2 FQGNSA. DNA for the CDR3: TGTGCCAGCAGCCAGGGGGGGCGAAGTGAAGCTTTCTTT. It specifies CASSQGGRSEAFF.

The chain couples TRBV10-3 to TRBJ1-3; no clear D gene. From germline, CDR1 is ENHRY and CDR2 SYGVKD. The CDR3 covers 19 residues. Trimming took off 0 bases at V and 0 bases at J, with 18 bases between the two ends. The CDR3 region is CAISESPVAGLSSGNTIYF. CDR3 in DNA: TGTGCCATCAGTGAGTCCCCCGTGGCAGGATTGAGCTCTGGAAACACCATATATTTT.

The chain couples TRBV10-3 to TRBJ2-1; TRBD1 matches at 9 bases. With 5 bases clipped from V and 6 bases from J, the junction kept 8 bases outside the gene matches. The germline CDR1 and CDR2 sequences are ENHRY and SYGVKD. This CDR3 has 15 residues. The CDR3 spells CAISQIGDRANEQFF. The CDR3 DNA is TGTGCCATCAGTCAGATAGGGGACAGGGCCAATGAGCAGTTCTTC.

In this sample, this clonotype turned up many times. The chain couples TRBV7-3 to TRBJ1-6; D gene unclear. Looked up from germline, CDR1 is SGHTA and CDR2 is FQGTGA. This CDR3 has 13 amino acids. V was clipped by 5 bases and J by 6 bases, with 8 bases between them. The CDR3 region is CASSKQINSPLHF. The CDR3 DNA reads TGTGCCAGCAGCAAGCAAATTAATTCACCCCTCCACTTT.

This clonotype was counted once. V gene TRBV5-5 combines with J gene TRBJ1-1, with a possible D match to TRBD1 (5 bases). The CDR3 loop spans 15 amino acids. Germline values: CDR1 SGHKS, CDR2 YYEKEE (reference sequence). V dropped 2 bases and J dropped 1 base, with 12 bases sitting between them. The CDR3 sequence is CASSLVQGTNTEAFF. CDR3 nucleotide sequence: TGTGCCAGCAGCTTAGTTCAGGGAACGAACACTGAAGCTTTCTTT. Using reference TRBV5-5 and TRBJ1-1 for the parts outside the CDR3, the full variable domain is DAGVTQSPTHLIKTRGQQVTLRCSPISGHKSVSWYQQVLGQGPQFIFQYYEKEERGRGNFPDRFSARQFPNYSSELNVNALLLGDSALYLCASSLVQGTNTEAFFGQGTRLTVV.

This clonotype was recorded a few times. The chain uses TRBV7-8 and TRBJ2-7; D uncertain. V gave up 9 bases and J gave up 5 bases, with 5 bases separating them. CDR1 is SGHVS, CDR2 FQNEAQ, per germline. This CDR3 comprises 9 residues. The CDR3 is CARYDEQYF. The CDR3 DNA follows: TGTGCCAGGTATGACGAGCAGTACTTC. Based on the CDR3 plus reference TRBV7-8 and TRBJ2-7, the full variable domain is GAGVSQSPRYKVAKRGQDVALRCDPISGHVSLFWYQQALGQGPEFLTYFQNEAQLDKSGLPSDRFFAERPEGSVSTLKIQRTQQEDSAVYLCARYDEQYFGPGTRLTVT.

The genes are TRBV3-1 and TRBJ1-2; 11 nucleotides match TRBD1. This CDR3 is 15 amino acids long. With 5 bases clipped from V and 0 bases from J, the junction kept 2 bases outside the gene matches. Germline CDR1 LGHDT, CDR2 YNNKEL (reference sequence). The CDR3 region is CASSSGQGANYGYTF. The CDR3, as DNA: TGTGCCAGCAGCTCGGGACAGGGGGCTAACTATGGCTACACCTTC.

In its sample, this clonotype was seen many times. J is TRBJ2-3 and V is TRBV6-5; 8 nucleotides align to TRBD1. Germline CDR1 MNHEY, CDR2 SVGAGI. CDR3 size: 14 residues. Germline trimming cut 9 bases from V and 1 base from J; bases unmatched to any gene: 6. This chain's CDR3 is CASRTGWGTDTQYF. CDR3 in DNA: TGTGCCAGTAGGACAGGGTGGGGCACAGATACGCAGTATTTT.

The chain is built from TRBV11-1 and TRBJ2-7; D is unresolved. The CDR3 is made up of 11 amino acids. The V end lost 4 bases, the J end lost 4 bases, and 5 bases lay between the germline ends. CDR1 is SGHAT and CDR2 is FQDESV in the germline V gene (reference sequence). CDR3 region: CASSSMYEQYF. The DNA of the CDR3 is TGTGCCAGCAGCTCCATGTACGAGCAGTACTTC. Variable domain in full (rest from reference TRBV11-1 and TRBJ2-7): EAEVAQSPRYKITEKSQAVAFWCDPISGHATLYWYRQILGQGPELLVQFQDESVVDDSQLPKDRFSAERLKGVDSTLKIQPAELGDSAMYLCASSSMYEQYFGPGTRLTVT.

This clonotype was counted at least ten times. The V and J genes are TRBV20-1 and TRBJ2-7, with D possibly TRBD1 on 6 matching bases. The CDR3 sequence is 12 residues long. Germline CDR1 reads DFQATT; CDR2 reads SNEGSKA (reference sequence). Trimming removed 6 bases at V and 0 bases at J, with 9 bases between. CDR3 bases: TGCAGTGCGGACAGCCCCTCCTACGAGCAGTACTTC. Its protein is CSADSPSYEQYF.

The gene calls are TRBV7-8 and TRBJ2-3; 7 bases align to TRBD2. This CDR3 has 11 residues. V lost 5 bases and J lost 11; bases outside the gene matches: 4. Germline V gene sequence: CDR1 SGHVS, CDR2 FQNEAQ. The CDR3 loop reads CASSGGVEQYF. The CDR3, as DNA: TGTGCCAGCAGCGGGGGGGTGGAGCAGTATTTT.

There are many counts of this clonotype. The gene calls are TRBV11-2 and TRBJ2-5; TRBD2 matches 13 bases. The CDR3 has 19 amino acids. With 3 bases clipped from V and 4 bases from J, the junction kept 14 bases outside the gene matches. Germline lookup yields CDR1 SGHAT and CDR2 FQNNGV. In DNA form, the CDR3 reads TGTGCCAGCAGCTTTTCTGTGATACTAGCGGGGGGGCCGAGAGAGACCCAGTACTTC. Translated: CASSFSVILAGGPRETQYF.

With respect to this clonotype: Compared with germline, one end of the junction differs, possibly owing to a read error. This rearrangement joins TRBV11-2 to TRBJ2-1, with TRBD1 matching over 8 bases. Germline CDR1 SGHAT, CDR2 FQNNGV. This CDR3 is 15 amino acids long. CDR3: CASSPRDRGSNQQFF. The CDR3, as DNA: TGTGCCAGTAGTCCTCGTGACAGGGGCAGCAATCAGCAGTTCTTC.

The chain is built from TRBV9 and TRBJ2-6; D is unclear. Trimming cost V 0 bases and J 0 bases, with 1 base left between them. The CDR3 spans 14 residues. CDR1 is SGDLS and CDR2 is YYNGEE in the germline V gene. The CDR3 protein is CASSVASGANVLTF. CDR3 in DNA: TGTGCCAGCAGCGTAGCCTCTGGGGCCAACGTCCTGACTTTC.

The chain joins TRBV20-1 to TRBJ2-7; 12 bases align to TRBD2. Germline V gene lookup returns CDR1 DFQATT and CDR2 SNEGSKA (reference sequence). The CDR3 spans 14 residues. Germline trimming cut 5 bases from V and 7 bases from J; bases unmatched to any gene: 9. CDR3 nucleotides: TGCAGTGCTGCCGCTAGCGGGGGGGCGCGAGAGCAGTACTTC. Protein product: CSAAASGGAREQYF.

This clonotype has ten or more counts. The V and J genes are TRBV7-8 and TRBJ1-6, with D tentatively TRBD1 (5 bases). The V and J ends lost 5 bases and 9 bases respectively, with 11 bases between them. CDR1 and CDR2 from the germline V gene are SGHVS and FQNEAQ. The CDR3 contains 13 residues. CDR3 in amino acids: CASSEGTASPLHF. CDR3 DNA: TGTGCCAGCAGCGAAGGGACCGCTTCACCCCTCCACTTT. The variable domain in full, completed from reference TRBV7-8 and TRBJ1-6, reads GAGVSQSPRYKVAKRGQDVALRCDPISGHVSLFWYQQALGQGPEFLTYFQNEAQLDKSGLPSDRFFAERPEGSVSTLKIQRTQQEDSAVYLCASSEGTASPLHFGNGTRLTVT.

The chain links TRBV7-2 to TRBJ1-2; D is perhaps TRBD1 (6 bases). Trimming left V 8 bases short and J 8 bases short, with 24 bases between. Germline V gene sequence: CDR1 SGHTA, CDR2 FQGNSA. CDR3 size: 15 residues. The CDR3 region is CASGYSGQPGKGYTF. As DNA, the CDR3 is TGTGCCAGCGGCTATAGCGGACAGCCGGGAAAAGGCTACACCTTC.

This clonotype was picked up many times. The chain couples TRBV20-1 to TRBJ2-1; no reliable D call. This CDR3 has 14 residues. Between the trimmed V and J ends, which lost 2 bases and 5 bases, there was a span of 13 bases. CDR1 is DFQATT and CDR2 is SNEGSKA in the germline V gene (reference sequence). Here the CDR3 reads CSARSLRGHNEQFF. The CDR3, as DNA: TGCAGTGCTAGAAGTTTGCGCGGCCACAATGAGCAGTTCTTC.

This chain links TRBV6-6 with TRBJ2-7; TRBD1 aligns across 7 bases. The CDR3 has 15 residues. Trimming took 2 bases from V and 3 from J; bases not matched to a gene: 7. Germline assignment: CDR1 MNHNY and CDR2 SVGAGI (reference sequence). The CDR3 region is CASSYKKQGSYEQYF. CDR3 DNA sequence: TGTGCCAGCAGTTACAAAAAACAGGGGAGCTACGAGCAGTACTTC.

The rearrangement uses TRBV18 and TRBJ2-1; no clear D gene. The V end lost 2 bases, the J end lost 6 bases, and 8 bases lay between the germline ends. Germline CDR1 KGHSH, CDR2 LQKENI. The length of the CDR3 is 13 residues. The CDR3 spells CASSPLRVNEQFF. DNA for the CDR3: TGTGCCAGCTCACCATTGCGTGTCAATGAGCAGTTCTTC.

Remarks on this clonotype: A much larger clone lies a single base off, so this may be a read error. This rearrangement joins TRBV5-1 to TRBJ1-1; the D is unclear. This CDR3 is built from 15 residues. Germline V CDR1 and CDR2: SGHRS, YFSETQ. This CDR3 reads CASSLAPGESTEALF. Written as DNA, the CDR3 is TGCGCCAGCAGCTTGGCCCCGGGTGAGAGCACTGAAGCTCTCTTT.

In the case of this clonotype: An end of the junction does not agree with germline; a read error may underlie this. The CDR3 nucleotides read TGTGCCAGCGGCTTGTCCAGGGGGCTAGTGGTGTACAATGAGCTGTTCTTC. It yields the protein CASGLSRGLVVYNELFF. The rearrangement joins TRBV11-3 to TRBJ2-1; TRBD1 matches at 8 bases. This CDR3 is built from 17 residues. Germline V gives CDR1 SGHNT, CDR2 YENEEA. Full variable domain (rest looked up from reference TRBV11-3 and TRBJ2-1): EAGVVQSPRYKIIEKKQPVAFWCNPISGHNTLYWYLQNLGQGPELLIRYENEEAVDDSQLPKDRFSAERLKGVDSTLKIQPAELGDSAVYLCASGLSRGLVVYNELFFGPGTRLTVL.

This clonotype came up many times. The chain combines TRBV3-1 with TRBJ1-6; D gene unclear. CDR1 LGHDT and CDR2 YNNKEL come from the germline V gene (reference sequence). The CDR3 consists of 16 residues. With 1 base removed from V and 6 bases from J, the gap between germline ends came to 13 bases. The CDR3 is CASSQGDRRSNSPLHF. The CDR3 DNA sequence: TGTGCCAGCAGCCAAGGGGATCGAAGGTCTAATTCACCCCTCCACTTT.

About this clonotype: Being one base from a much bigger clone, this may be a read error. This chain uses TRBV11-2 with TRBJ2-1; D perhaps matches TRBD2 (5 bases). CDR1 and CDR2 from the germline V gene are SGHAT and FQNNGV. CDR3 length: 15 amino acids. V was cut by 3 bases and J by 13 bases, with 22 bases left in between. The CDR3 DNA sequence: TGTGCCAGCAGCTTTGGAGTCGAGGGTTGGGAGACCCAGTTCTTC. Translating gives CASSFGVEGWETQFF. The complete variable domain, with remaining parts taken from reference TRBV11-2 and TRBJ2-1, reads EAGVAQSPRYKIIEKRQSVAFWCNPISGHATLYWYQQILGQGPKLLIQFQNNGVVDDSQLPKDRFSAERLKGVDSTLKIQPAKLEDSAVYLCASSFGVEGWETQFFGPGTRLTVL.

This clonotype occurred many times. V gene TRBV9 combines with J gene TRBJ1-2; TRBD1 agrees at 7 bases. The trim removed 4 bases at V and 8 bases at J, leaving 8 bases unmatched. This CDR3 spans 13 amino acids. The germline V gene encodes CDR1 SGDLS and CDR2 YYNGEE. The CDR3: CASSPRDRQGYTF. In DNA, the CDR3 is TGTGCCAGCAGCCCCCGGGACAGACAGGGCTACACCTTC.

The gene calls are TRBV29-1 and TRBJ1-2; TRBD1 aligns across 8 bases. Per the germline V gene, CDR1 is SQVTM and CDR2 is ANQGSEA. The V and J ends lost 1 base and 8 bases, in that order; junction bases with no gene match: 3. The CDR3 covers 12 residues. CDR3 protein: CSVEGRGQGYTF. Here the CDR3 DNA reads TGCAGCGTTGAAGGCAGGGGGCAAGGCTACACCTTC.

This clonotype was found many times. V gene TRBV19 combines with J gene TRBJ2-3; no firm D call. CDR1 and CDR2 from the germline V gene are LNHDA and SQIVND (reference sequence). Trimming stripped 4 bases from V and 6 bases from J, with 11 bases between. CDR3 length equals 13 residues. The CDR3 DNA sequence: TGTGCCAGTAGTACCCAGGCTCGGGATACGCAGTATTTT. Translation: CASSTQARDTQYF.

This clonotype was seen at least ten times. The rearrangement links TRBV29-1 to TRBJ1-1, with TRBD1 matching over 7 bases. The germline CDR1 and CDR2 sequences are SQVTM and ANQGSEA. The CDR3 has 15 residues. V gave up 6 bases and J gave up 3 bases; unmatched junction bases: 13. CDR3 sequence: CSVAGTALGDTEAFF. The CDR3 DNA reads as TGCAGCGTCGCCGGGACAGCTTTGGGGGACACTGAAGCTTTCTTT.